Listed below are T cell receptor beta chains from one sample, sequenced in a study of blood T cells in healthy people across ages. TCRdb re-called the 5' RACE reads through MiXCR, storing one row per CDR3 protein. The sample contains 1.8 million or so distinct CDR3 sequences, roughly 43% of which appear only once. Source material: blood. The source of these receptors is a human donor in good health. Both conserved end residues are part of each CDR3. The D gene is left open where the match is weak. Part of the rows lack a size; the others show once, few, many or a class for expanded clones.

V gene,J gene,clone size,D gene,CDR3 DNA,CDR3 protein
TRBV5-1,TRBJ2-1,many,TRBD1,TGCGCCAGCAGCCCGGAAGTAGCAGGGGGCAATGAGCAGTTCTTC,CASSPEVAGGNEQFF
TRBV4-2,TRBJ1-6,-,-,TGTGCCAGCAGCCAAGAATTTAGCCCCGGGGGGTTCTATAATTCACCCCTCCACTTT,CASSQEFSPGGFYNSPLHF
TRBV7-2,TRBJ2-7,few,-,TGTGCCAGCAGCCAAGGGACAAACTACGAGCAGTACTTC,CASSQGTNYEQYF
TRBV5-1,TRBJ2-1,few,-,TGCGCCAGCGGGGTGGCAGAGGGATCCTACAATGAGCAGTTCTTC,CASGVAEGSYNEQFF
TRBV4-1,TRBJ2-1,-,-,TGCGCCAGCAGCCAAGAGATACTCCACAATGAGCAGTTCTTC,CASSQEILHNEQFF
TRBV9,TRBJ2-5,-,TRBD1,TGTGCCAGCAGCGCAGGTACAGGGGGCTCGTGGGAGACCCAGTACTTC,CASSAGTGGSWETQYF
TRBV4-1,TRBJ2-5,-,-,TGCGCCAGCAGCCAAGAAGGGAGAGTGGGGACGCAGTACTTC,CASSQEGRVGTQYF
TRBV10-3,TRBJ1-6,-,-,TGTGCCAGCAGTTTAACAGGCGAGGGGAGTTCACCCCTCCACTTT,CASSLTGEGSSPLHF
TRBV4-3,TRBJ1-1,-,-,TGCGCCAGCAGCTCCCAAGCCGGGGTGGGCACTGAAGCTTTCTTT,CASSSQAGVGTEAFF
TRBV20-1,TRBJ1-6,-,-,TGCAGTGCAGACCCAGGACGTGCTAATTCACCCCTCCACTTT,CSADPGRANSPLHF
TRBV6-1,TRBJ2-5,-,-,TGTGCCAGCAGGGATTCGACGGATCCCCAAGAGACCCAGTACTTC,CASRDSTDPQETQYF
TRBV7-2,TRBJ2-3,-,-,TGTGCCAGCAGCCTCGTTGCAGCAGCAGATACGCAGTATTTT,CASSLVAAADTQYF
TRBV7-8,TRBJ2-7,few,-,TGTGCCAGCAGCTTAGGGCCCACAGGGATCGAGCAGTACTTC,CASSLGPTGIEQYF
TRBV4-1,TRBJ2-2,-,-,TGCGCCAGCAGCCTCAGGGCGCCGGGGAACACCGGGGAGCTGTTTTTT,CASSLRAPGNTGELFF
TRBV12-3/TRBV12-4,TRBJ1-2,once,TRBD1,TGTGCCAGCAGTTGGCCAGGGGGCAACTATGGCTACACCTTC,CASSWPGGNYGYTF
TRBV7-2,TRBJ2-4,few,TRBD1,TGTGCCAGCAGCTTAGCGGGGACAGAGTCCGTAAACATTCAGTACTTC,CASSLAGTESVNIQYF
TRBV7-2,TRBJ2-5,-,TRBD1,TGTGCCAGCAGCTACCAGACAGGGCGACAAGAGACCCAGTACTTC,CASSYQTGRQETQYF
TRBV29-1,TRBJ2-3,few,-,TGCAGCGTTGAATGGGGTACGCAGTATTTT,CSVEWGTQYF